Only a few counts were recorded for the clone carrying this TCR beta chain. Antigen: not known. The data originate from a study of CD8 T cells in ankylosing spondylitis. In making TCR beta libraries, quantitative 5'-RACE with molecular barcodes was used. In TCRdb, the 5' RACE reads were re-called with MiXCR into one record per CDR3 protein. The sample has fewer than 500,000 distinct CDR3 sequences, 25% to 30% seen once. There are 14 residues in the CDR3. General observations from the study: Seemingly distinctive of ankylosing spondylitis blood was a TCR beta motif formed by eight highly homologous variants. Disease-linked clones bore a CD8+ phenotype, appearing relatively rarely in peripheral blood. Significantly higher representation of disease-linked clones was reported for matched ankylosing spondylitis synovial fluid. Previously reported in reactive arthritis synovial fluid and blood were some of the motif variants.

The chain employs TRBV21-1 and TRBJ2-5; TRBD1 reflects the table's D call only, with no check against the DNA. TRBV21-1 is termed a pseudogene. This receptor was identified in a male donor with ankylosing spondylitis. Sequencing was done on a sample of blood, either unsorted or a sorted T cell fraction (not recorded which). The CDR3 region has the DNA TGTGCCAGCAAAGACGGAAATGGGCGCGAGACCCAGTACTTC. This translates into CASKDGNGRETQYF.